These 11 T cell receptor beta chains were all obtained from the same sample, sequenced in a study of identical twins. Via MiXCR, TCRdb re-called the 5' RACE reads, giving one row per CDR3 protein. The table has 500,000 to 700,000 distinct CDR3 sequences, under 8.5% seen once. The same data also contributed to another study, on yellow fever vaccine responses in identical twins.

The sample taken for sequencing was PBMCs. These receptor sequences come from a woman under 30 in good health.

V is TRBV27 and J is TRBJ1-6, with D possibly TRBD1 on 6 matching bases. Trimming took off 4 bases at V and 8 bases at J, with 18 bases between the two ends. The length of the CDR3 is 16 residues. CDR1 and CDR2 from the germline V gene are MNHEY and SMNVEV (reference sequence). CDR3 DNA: TGTGCCAGCAGTTATGTACAGGGTGGGTCCCATTCACCCCTCCACTTT. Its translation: CASSYVQGGSHSPLHF.

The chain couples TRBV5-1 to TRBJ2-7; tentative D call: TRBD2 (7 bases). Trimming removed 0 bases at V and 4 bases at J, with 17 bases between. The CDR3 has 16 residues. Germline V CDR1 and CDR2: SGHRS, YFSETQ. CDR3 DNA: TGCGCCAGCAGCTTGGGGTTGGGGGGGCAGGGATACGAGCAGTACGTC. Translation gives CASSLGLGGQGYEQYV.

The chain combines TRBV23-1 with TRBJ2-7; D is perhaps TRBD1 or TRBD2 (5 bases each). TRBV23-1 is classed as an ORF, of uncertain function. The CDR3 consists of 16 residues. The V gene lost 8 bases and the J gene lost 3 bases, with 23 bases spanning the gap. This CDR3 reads CASLLGHPLAVYEQYF. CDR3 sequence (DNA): TGCGCCAGCCTCCTTGGACACCCTCTAGCAGTCTACGAGCAGTACTTC.

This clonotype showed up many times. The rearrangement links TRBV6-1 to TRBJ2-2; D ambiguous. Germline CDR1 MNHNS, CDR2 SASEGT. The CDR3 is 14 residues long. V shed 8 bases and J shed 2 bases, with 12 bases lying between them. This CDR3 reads CASRIKGNTGELFF. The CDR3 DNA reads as TGTGCCAGCCGGATTAAGGGAAACACCGGGGAGCTGTTTTTT.

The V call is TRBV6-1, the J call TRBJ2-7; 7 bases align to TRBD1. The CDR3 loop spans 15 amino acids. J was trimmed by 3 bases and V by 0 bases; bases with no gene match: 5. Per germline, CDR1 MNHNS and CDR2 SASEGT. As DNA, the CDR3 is TGTGCCAGCAGTGAAGCGCTAGGACAGGTCTACGAGCAGTACGTC. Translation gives CASSEALGQVYEQYV.

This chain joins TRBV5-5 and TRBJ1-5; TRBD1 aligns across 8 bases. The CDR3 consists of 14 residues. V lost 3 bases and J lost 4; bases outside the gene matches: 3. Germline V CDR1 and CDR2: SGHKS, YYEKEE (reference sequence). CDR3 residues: CASSYDRGNQPQHF. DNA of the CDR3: TGTGCCAGCAGCTATGACAGGGGAAATCAGCCCCAGCATTTT.

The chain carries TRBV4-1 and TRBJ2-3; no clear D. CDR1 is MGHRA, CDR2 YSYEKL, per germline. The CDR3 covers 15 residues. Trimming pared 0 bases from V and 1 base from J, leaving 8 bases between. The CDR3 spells CASSQDGIGTDTQYF. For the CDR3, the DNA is TGCGCCAGCAGCCAAGATGGGATAGGCACAGATACGCAGTATTTT.

The CDR3 DNA follows: TGCAGTGCTTATCAGGGGCAGGGCCTATACAATGAGCAGTTCTTC. This encodes CSAYQGQGLYNEQFF. This chain joins TRBV20-1 and TRBJ2-1, with D possibly matching TRBD1 (6 bases). The CDR3 contains 15 residues. From germline, CDR1 is DFQATT and CDR2 SNEGSKA (reference sequence). The V and J ends lost 5 bases and 4 bases respectively, with 18 bases between them.

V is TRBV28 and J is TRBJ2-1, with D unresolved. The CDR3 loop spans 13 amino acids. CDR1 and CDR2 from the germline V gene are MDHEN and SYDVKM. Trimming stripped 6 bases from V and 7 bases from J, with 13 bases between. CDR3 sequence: CASSSLDGNEQFF. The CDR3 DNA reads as TGTGCCAGCAGCTCCTTGGACGGAAATGAGCAGTTCTTC.

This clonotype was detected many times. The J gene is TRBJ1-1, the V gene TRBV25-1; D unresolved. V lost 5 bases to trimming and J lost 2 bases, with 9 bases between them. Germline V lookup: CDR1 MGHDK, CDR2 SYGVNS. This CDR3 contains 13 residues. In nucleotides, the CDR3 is TGTGCCAGCAGTTCATCGACAAACACTGAAGCTTTCTTT. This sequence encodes CASSSSTNTEAFF.

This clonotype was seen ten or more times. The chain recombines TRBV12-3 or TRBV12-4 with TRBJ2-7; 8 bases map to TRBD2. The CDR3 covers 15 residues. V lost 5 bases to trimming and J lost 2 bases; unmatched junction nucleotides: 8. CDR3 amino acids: CASSLQTSAPYEQYF. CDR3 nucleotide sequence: TGTGCCAGCAGTCTTCAGACTAGCGCGCCCTACGAGCAGTACTTC.